A selection of T cell receptor beta chains follows, all from one sample in a study of blood T cells in healthy people across ages. Using its own MiXCR run on the 5' RACE reads, TCRdb lists one record per CDR3 protein. This sample carries 1.5 million to 2 million distinct CDR3 sequences, roughly 43% of them seen once, and the ten largest clones take more than 20%. The sequencing input was blood. All receptors derive from a human donor in good health. CDR3s include the opening cysteine and the closing phenylalanine or tryptophan.

j_call v_call cdr3_aa
TRBJ2-1 TRBV10-3 CAIGAGFEQFF
TRBJ1-1 TRBV13 CASSTRWDIGTEAFF
TRBJ2-7 TRBV12-3/TRBV12-4 CASRPGQSPYYEQYF
TRBJ2-5 TRBV4-3 CASSQVDSETQYF
TRBJ1-5 TRBV7-2 CVSSLSLNRGNQPQHF
TRBJ2-2 TRBV4-3 CASSQSTPNTGELFF
TRBJ1-4 TRBV4-3 CASSRPKVGATNEKLFF
TRBJ2-5 TRBV4-1 CASTKLAGMETQYF
TRBJ2-1 TRBV29-1 CSVRQTHEQFF
TRBJ2-7 TRBV5-1 CASSLTRDGIYGQYF
TRBJ1-3 TRBV6-6 CASHLQGNTIYF
TRBJ2-5 TRBV3-1 CASSQEWSMQETQYF
TRBJ2-1 TRBV20-1 CSAKPGTGGLEQFF
TRBJ2-1 TRBV5-6 CASSTAPYGEQFF
TRBJ1-5 TRBV28 CATKPGHSNQPQHF
. TRBV20-1 CSASAGTGTYEQYF
TRBJ2-3 TRBV12-3/TRBV12-4 CASRETRRGALYGSTDTQYF
TRBJ2-1 TRBV25-1 CASSEYFVTAGGNNEQFF
TRBJ2-1 TRBV29-1 CSVEEAGQIYNEQFF
. TRBV29-1 CSTLLAGGPETQYF
TRBJ2-3 TRBV4-1 CASSQELWASKYF
TRBJ2-7 TRBV6-2/TRBV6-3 CASSYSMEWNPEQYF
TRBJ1-6 TRBV4-3 CASSQDKSWGPDSPLHF
TRBJ2-5 TRBV28 CASSPPGLDGVKTQYF
TRBJ2-7 TRBV29-1 CSVLWTSGSTYEQYF
TRBJ2-1 TRBV10-3 CAISGQGDNEQFF
TRBJ2-3 TRBV7-2 CASSFRPGRRPTDTQYF
TRBJ2-6 TRBV4-2 CASSLILAGGPTGANVLTF
TRBJ2-1 TRBV5-1 CASSRGGTGYNEQFF
TRBJ2-1 TRBV7-9 CASSPSPLRGATFYNEQFF
TRBJ2-1 TRBV5-1 CASSLLTSDEQFF
TRBJ1-5 TRBV24-1 CATSDRADQPQHF
TRBJ1-1 TRBV13 CASSFLNRGEKTEAFF
TRBJ2-1 TRBV19 CASNARGLAYNEQFF
TRBJ1-2 TRBV27 CASGPLVGSNYGYTF
TRBJ1-1 TRBV4-2 CASSQEAADRGRANTEAFF
TRBJ1-2 TRBV20-1 CSARNKRTGTGAYGYTF
TRBJ2-1 TRBV21-1 CASSIRGDVNEQFF
TRBJ1-3 TRBV4-3 CASSQDFMDTIYF